This T cell receptor beta chain was profiled in a study of PD-1 blockade in classical Hodgkin lymphoma. Study results and limitations: For complete responders, baseline diversity was comparable to that of newly diagnosed patients. Possible causes of repertoire differences, disease activity or prior therapy, remain undefined.

In the case of this clone: The antigen is not known.

The assay was immunoSEQ multiplex PCR, and TCRdb's table has in-frame clones only and misses some. The data hold 60,000 or so clones, with roughly 90% observed a single time. Every one of the patients relapsed after autologous stem cell transplantation (brentuximab vedotin exposure was variable). V was cut by 2 bases and J by 0 bases, with 7 bases left in between. The CDR3 loop spans 15 amino acids. Germline V gene data show CDR1 as ENHRY and CDR2 as SYGVKD. This TCR came from a human donor with classical Hodgkin lymphoma. The chain couples TRBV10-3 to TRBJ2-2, with unresolved D. Material: peripheral blood mononuclear cells (PBMCs), obtained at baseline. Here the CDR3 DNA reads TGTGCCATCAGTGAGAGACGCGCGAACACCGGGGAGCTGTTTTTT. As protein: CAISERRANTGELFF.